Below, 19 T cell receptor beta chains from the same sample are listed, as sequenced in a study of OX40 agonist ivuxolimab in advanced cancers. Profiling relied on immunoSEQ multiplex PCR, and the TCRdb table lists in-frame clones only, not all of them. Found here are about 64,000 clones, roughly four fifths of them singletons; the top ten hold roughly 1.9%. The sequencing here drew on CD4+ or CD8+ T cells sorted from blood, taken in a trial of the OX40 agonist ivuxolimab. These receptor sequences come from an adult with an advanced solid tumor such as melanoma, head and neck, liver or kidney cancer.

The chain combines TRBV28 with TRBJ2-7; tentatively, D is TRBD1 (6 bases). Trimming removed 9 bases at V and 6 bases at J, with 9 bases between. From germline, CDR1 is MDHEN and CDR2 SYDVKM. The length of the CDR3 is 10 residues. For the CDR3, the DNA is TGTGCCAGGGGGGCCCTCGAGCAGTACTTC. It encodes CARGALEQYF.

The DNA for the CDR3 is TGTGCCAGCAGTCAGGGGGCGAGCACAGATACGCAGTATTTT. This sequence encodes CASSQGASTDTQYF. The chain has TRBV25-1 and TRBJ2-3; 8 positions match TRBD1. Germline CDR1 MGHDK, CDR2 SYGVNS. Germline trimming cut 5 bases from V and 0 bases from J; bases unmatched to any gene: 1. The CDR3 runs 14 residues.

A few counts support this clone. The rearrangement links TRBV6-5 to TRBJ2-7; 14 bases are shared with TRBD2. This CDR3 has 14 amino acids. V was pared by 5 bases and J by 9 bases, with 6 bases of the junction left unmatched. Per the germline V gene, CDR1 is MNHEY and CDR2 is SVGAGI. As DNA, the CDR3 is TGTGCCAGCAGTCTGACTAGCGGGAGGGGGCCGCAGTACTTC. It encodes CASSLTSGRGPQYF.

This clone was seen a few times. The gene calls are TRBV18 and TRBJ2-1; D is unclear. V lost 2 bases and J 4 bases, leaving 3 bases between the germline ends. Looked up from germline, CDR1 is KGHSH and CDR2 is LQKENI. This CDR3 comprises 12 residues. CDR3: CASSPEYNEQFF. CDR3 nucleotides: TGTGCCAGCTCACCAGAATACAATGAGCAGTTCTTC.

The chain couples TRBV14 to TRBJ2-5; no clear D. CDR1 and CDR2 from the germline V gene are SGHDN and FVKESK. The ends were cut back, 3 bases at V and 5 bases at J, with 10 bases in the middle. The CDR3 has 13 amino acids. CDR3: CASSQGYFETQYF. In DNA form, the CDR3 reads TGTGCCAGCAGCCAGGGGTATTTCGAGACCCAGTACTTC.

The table lists this clone with a few counts. This chain links TRBV2 with TRBJ1-2; D gene unclear. Germline V CDR1 and CDR2: SNHLY, FYNNEI. There are 10 residues in the CDR3. The V and J ends lost 6 bases and 4 bases respectively, with 3 bases between them. The CDR3 nucleotides are TGTGCCAGCAGGAGCTATGGCTACACCTTC. As protein: CASRSYGYTF. The full variable domain, in which reference TRBV2 and TRBJ1-2 provide the parts outside the CDR3, is EPEVTQTPSHQVTQMGQEVILRCVPISNHLYFYWYRQILGQKVEFLVSFYNNEISEKSEIFDDQFSVERPDGSNFTLKIRSTKLEDSAMYFCASRSYGYTFGSGTRLTVV.

The V gene is TRBV28, the J gene TRBJ2-1, with D perhaps matching TRBD1 (6 bases). CDR1 is MDHEN and CDR2 is SYDVKM in the germline V gene. V was clipped by 7 bases and J by 4 bases, with 14 bases between them. This CDR3 spans 14 amino acids. CDR3 residues: CASKTNRVYNEQFF. In DNA form, the CDR3 reads TGTGCCAGCAAGACGAACAGGGTTTACAATGAGCAGTTCTTC. The full variable domain, its missing parts supplied by reference TRBV28 and TRBJ2-1, is DVKVTQSSRYLVKRTGEKVFLECVQDMDHENMFWYRQDPGLGLRLIYFSYDVKMKEKGDIPEGYSVSREKKERFSLILESASTNQTSMYLCASKTNRVYNEQFFGPGTRLTVL.

There are a few counts of this clone. This chain connects TRBV2 to TRBJ1-5; the D is unclear. V gave up 6 bases and J gave up 3 bases, with 12 bases separating them. The CDR3 consists of 14 residues. Germline V gene data show CDR1 as SNHLY and CDR2 as FYNNEI. Written as DNA, the CDR3 is TGTGCCAGCAGAGGGAGGGTCATCAATCAGCCCCAGCATTTT. It is translated as CASRGRVINQPQHF.

The chain carries TRBV2 and TRBJ2-1; the D gene could be TRBD1 or TRBD2 (5 bases each). This CDR3 comprises 13 residues. Trimming removed 8 bases from V and 0 bases from J, with 8 bases in between. Germline V gene sequence: CDR1 SNHLY, CDR2 FYNNEI. DNA of the CDR3: TGTGCCAGCGGGGGTAGCTCCTACAATGAGCAGTTCTTC. Translation: CASGGSSYNEQFF.

The chain uses TRBV13 and TRBJ1-6; 9 bases fit TRBD1. This CDR3 is built from 15 residues. Losses at the gene ends were 5 bases for V and 10 bases for J; bases not matched to a gene: 9. Germline CDR1 PRHDT, CDR2 FYEKMQ (reference sequence). The CDR3 spells CASSPPGTGRSPLHF. CDR3 bases: TGTGCCAGCAGCCCACCTGGGACAGGGCGGTCACCCCTCCACTTT.

V and J are TRBV19 and TRBJ1-2; 8 bases are a match to TRBD1. Germline assignment: CDR1 LNHDA and CDR2 SQIVND (reference sequence). J gave up 8 bases and V 5 bases, and 10 bases lay outside the gene matches. The CDR3 consists of 14 residues. The CDR3 bases are TGTGCCAGTAGTGCCCGGACAGGGAATGAGGGCTACACCTTC. Its protein is CASSARTGNEGYTF.

The rearrangement links TRBV20-1 to TRBJ2-1; no definite D call. Germline V lookup: CDR1 DFQATT, CDR2 SNEGSKA (reference sequence). This CDR3 contains 11 residues. Trimming removed 7 bases from V and 7 bases from J, with 11 bases in between. The CDR3 is CSVRDGNEQFF. The CDR3, as DNA: TGCAGTGTCAGAGATGGGAATGAGCAGTTCTTC.

The V call is TRBV7-2, the J call TRBJ2-7, with TRBD2 matching 13 bases. After removal of 6 bases from V and 2 bases from J, the junction contained 7 bases not matched to a gene. Germline CDR1 SGHTA, CDR2 FQGNSA. This CDR3 region has 16 residues. CDR3 DNA: TGTGCCAGCAGACCAACTAGCGGGGGGGGAACCTACGAGCAGTACTTC. Residues: CASRPTSGGGTYEQYF.

CDR3 bases: TGTGCCAGCTCACCGGGTATCGCTGGAAACACCATATATTTT. This sequence encodes CASSPGIAGNTIYF. The genes are TRBV18 and TRBJ1-3; unclear D gene. CDR1 and CDR2 (germline): KGHSH, LQKENI. This CDR3 spans 14 amino acids. The V gene lost 3 bases and the J gene lost 2 bases, with 8 bases spanning the gap.

The V and J genes are TRBV5-6 and TRBJ2-7; D is perhaps TRBD1 or TRBD2 (6 bases each). Per the germline V gene, CDR1 is SGHDT and CDR2 is YYEEEE. There are 15 residues in the CDR3. Trimming pared 1 base from V and 3 bases from J, leaving 14 bases between. Here the CDR3 DNA reads TGTGCCAGCAGCTTGTCTTTGGGGGGCGGCTACGAGCAGTACTTC. Its translation: CASSLSLGGGYEQYF. Filled out from reference TRBV5-6 and TRBJ2-7, the complete variable domain reads DAGVTQSPTHLIKTRGQQVTLRCSPKSGHDTVSWYQQALGQGPQFIFQYYEEEERQRGNFPDRFSGHQFPNYSSELNVNALLLGDSALYLCASSLSLGGGYEQYFGPGTRLTVT.

The V gene is TRBV27, the J gene TRBJ2-5; D is unclear. There are 13 residues in the CDR3. The V gene lost 4 bases and the J gene lost 4 bases, with 10 bases spanning the gap. Germline lookup yields CDR1 MNHEY and CDR2 SMNVEV (reference sequence). CDR3 bases: TGTGCCAGCAGTTCCCTAGGTGGAGAGACCCAGTACTTC. Translation: CASSSLGGETQYF.

V gene TRBV19 combines with J gene TRBJ2-1, with TRBD2 matching 11 bases. The J segment lost 1 base and the V segment lost 5 bases, leaving 10 bases of the junction unmatched. This CDR3 comprises 18 residues. Germline CDR1 and CDR2: LNHDA and SQIVND (reference sequence). The CDR3 reads CASSPYSGGALSYNEQFF. In DNA form, the CDR3 reads TGTGCCAGTAGTCCATATAGCGGGGGGGCTCTATCCTACAATGAGCAGTTCTTC.

J is TRBJ1-3 and V is TRBV7-2, with D perhaps matching TRBD1 (5 bases). This CDR3 region has 15 residues. Trimming removed 3 bases from V and 0 bases from J, with 9 bases in between. The germline CDR1 and CDR2 sequences are SGHTA and FQGNSA. DNA of the CDR3: TGTGCCAGCAGCTTCCAGGGTCTCTCTGGAAACACCATATATTTT. Protein sequence: CASSFQGLSGNTIYF. Together with reference TRBV7-2 and TRBJ1-3, the CDR3 gives the full variable domain: GAGVSQSPSNKVTEKGKDVELRCDPISGHTALYWYRQSLGQGLEFLIYFQGNSAPDKSGLPSDRFSAERTGGSVSTLTIQRTQQEDSAVYLCASSFQGLSGNTIYFGEGSWLTVV.

V is TRBV18 and J is TRBJ2-7, with TRBD2 identical over 7 bases. Trimming removed 1 base from V and 3 bases from J; junction bases left unmatched: 3. The CDR3 extends over 14 amino acids. Germline assignment: CDR1 KGHSH and CDR2 LQKENI. The CDR3 reads CASSPLRGYYEQYF. The CDR3 nucleotides are TGTGCCAGCTCACCACTGCGGGGGTACTACGAGCAGTACTTC.